These 32 T cell receptor beta chains were sequenced from one sample in a study of CXCR3-negative and CXCR3-positive naive CD8 T cells. UMI-labeled 5' RACE yielded the TRB cDNA libraries. TCRdb re-called the 5' RACE reads; one entry per CDR3 protein, DNA not given. The table counts about 41,000 distinct CDR3 sequences; around 2% lies in the top ten. Material: naive CXCR3- CD8+ T cells from blood. Subset noted: CD45RO-CCR7+CD27+CD95- naive CD8+ T cells lacking CXCR3 (TNR3-). The origin of the receptors is a human donor in good health. Some clones in this sample may be carry-over from other donors' samples.

This sequence joins TRBV28 and TRBJ2-7; TCRdb selects TRBD2, and the lack of DNA leaves this call unchecked. Germline CDR1 and CDR2: MDHEN and SYDVKM. The CDR3 runs 14 residues. The CDR3 loop is CASSPSGSSYEQYF. The complete variable domain, with remaining parts taken from reference TRBV28 and TRBJ2-7, reads DVKVTQSSRYLVKRTGEKVFLECVQDMDHENMFWYRQDPGLGLRLIYFSYDVKMKEKGDIPEGYSVSREKKERFSLILESASTNQTSMYLCASSPSGSSYEQYFGPGTRLTVT.

The chain carries TRBV7-8 and TRBJ2-2; TCRdb returns TRBD1, unconfirmable since there is no DNA. CDR1 and CDR2 from the germline V gene are SGHVS and FQNEAQ. The CDR3 has 16 residues. CDR3 loop: CASSLNPRGETGELFF.

CDR3 protein: CASRLTTNYGYTF. This chain joins TRBV12-2 and TRBJ1-2. TRBV12-2 is tagged as a pseudogene. The CDR3 has 13 amino acids.

The chain couples TRBV4-1 to TRBJ1-2; as DNA is missing, the TRBD1 call by TCRdb cannot be tested. CDR1 MGHRA and CDR2 YSYEKL come from the germline V gene. This CDR3 spans 19 amino acids. The chain's CDR3 is CASSRYSGTGKMDTHGYTF.

The rearrangement links TRBV29-1 to TRBJ1-2; TCRdb's D call of TRBD1 is untestable without DNA. Looked up from germline, CDR1 is SQVTM and CDR2 is ANQGSEA. CDR3 size: 13 residues. The CDR3 sequence: CSVDRASAYGYTF.

CDR3 loop: CASSWGLAGTHEQFF. The chain links TRBV5-1 to TRBJ2-1; TCRdb gives TRBD2 as the D gene, but with no DNA this cannot be confirmed. This CDR3 has 15 amino acids. The germline V gene has CDR1 SGHRS and CDR2 YFSETQ.

The chain couples TRBV5-6 to TRBJ2-5; TCRdb proposes TRBD1, but this gene call is untestable without DNA. From germline, CDR1 is SGHDT and CDR2 YYEEEE. This CDR3 has 16 amino acids. This CDR3 reads CASSLAGHFYGGTQYF.

The chain employs TRBV11-3 and TRBJ2-2; TCRdb reports TRBD1, a call that lacks DNA to check it against. The CDR3 is made up of 15 amino acids. The germline gives CDR1 SGHNT, CDR2 YENEEA. The CDR3 region is CASSPRSGGPGELFF.

The chain employs TRBV4-3 and TRBJ2-4; TCRdb's assignment of TRBD1 cannot be checked, as there is no DNA. The CDR3 runs 15 residues. CDR1 is LGHNA and CDR2 is YSLEER in the germline V gene. The chain's CDR3 is CASSPTGDPKNIQYF.

This chain joins TRBV20-1 and TRBJ2-3; without DNA, the TCRdb call of TRBD2 cannot be checked. Per the germline V gene, CDR1 is DFQATT and CDR2 is SNEGSKA (reference sequence). This CDR3 has 14 residues. The CDR3 here is CSATGGTSSNTQYF.

The rearrangement joins TRBV5-1 to TRBJ2-5; the D call of TRBD1 rests on TCRdb alone, since no DNA is present to check it. Germline lookup yields CDR1 SGHRS and CDR2 YFSETQ. The CDR3 runs to 17 residues. The CDR3 region is CASSLVEGATFGATQYF.

The chain has TRBV10-3 and TRBJ2-7. The CDR3 covers 13 residues. CDR1 is ENHRY, CDR2 SYGVKD, per germline. CDR3 sequence reads: CAINDETAYEQYF.

This chain joins TRBV5-8 and TRBJ2-1; TCRdb proposes TRBD2, but this gene call is untestable without DNA. Germline V gene data show CDR1 as SGHTS and CDR2 as YDEGEE. This CDR3 spans 18 amino acids. This chain's CDR3 is CASSLGLAGGYSYNEQFF.

The J gene is TRBJ1-1, the V gene TRBV29-1. The length of the CDR3 is 13 residues. Germline lookup yields CDR1 SQVTM and CDR2 ANQGSEA. The CDR3: CSDMDGMNTEAFF.

The J gene is TRBJ2-2, the V gene TRBV5-6; as DNA is missing, the TRBD1 call by TCRdb cannot be tested. This CDR3 has 16 residues. Germline V gene lookup returns CDR1 SGHDT and CDR2 YYEEEE. CDR3 protein: CASSLGGRDRDRELFF.

The CDR3 sequence: CSVEARAYEQYF. The chain recombines TRBV29-1 with TRBJ2-7. CDR1 and CDR2 from the germline V gene are SQVTM and ANQGSEA. This CDR3 contains 12 residues.

This chain links TRBV4-3 with TRBJ2-1. Per the germline V gene, CDR1 is LGHNA and CDR2 is YSLEER. This CDR3 has 16 residues. The CDR3: CASSQDRRNSYNEQFF.

The genes are TRBV10-3 and TRBJ1-1. CDR3 length: 16 amino acids. Germline V gives CDR1 ENHRY, CDR2 SYGVKD. The CDR3 is CAIRRAGLEPNTEAFF.

This chain uses TRBV20-1 with TRBJ2-1; TCRdb indicates TRBD2, and absent DNA this call remains unverified. Germline-derived CDR1 and CDR2 are DFQATT and SNEGSKA (reference sequence). The CDR3 extends over 14 amino acids. CDR3 region: CSARRPSGVTEQFF.

The chain employs TRBV12-3 or TRBV12-4 and TRBJ1-2; TCRdb calls TRBD1, which cannot be checked without DNA. This CDR3 is built from 15 residues. The CDR3 is CASHLGDSSNYGYTF.

The chain links TRBV28 to TRBJ1-1. CDR3 length: 13 residues. CDR1 is MDHEN and CDR2 is SYDVKM in the germline V gene. The CDR3 sequence is CASSGGLNTEAFF. The variable domain in full, with the rest retrieved from reference TRBV28 and TRBJ1-1, is DVKVTQSSRYLVKRTGEKVFLECVQDMDHENMFWYRQDPGLGLRLIYFSYDVKMKEKGDIPEGYSVSREKKERFSLILESASTNQTSMYLCASSGGLNTEAFFGQGTRLTVV.

The chain couples TRBV27 to TRBJ2-2. The CDR3 extends over 12 amino acids. The germline CDR1 and CDR2 sequences are MNHEY and SMNVEV (reference sequence). The CDR3 protein is CASSLREGELFF.

The genes are TRBV10-1 and TRBJ1-1; absent DNA, TCRdb's TRBD1 call cannot be checked. The CDR3 covers 13 residues. The germline V gene encodes CDR1 WNHNN and CDR2 SYGVQD (reference sequence). CDR3 residues: CASKRTGTTEAFF.

This chain links TRBV5-1 with TRBJ2-6; as DNA is missing, the TRBD1 call by TCRdb cannot be tested. This CDR3 has 15 residues. Germline V CDR1 and CDR2: SGHRS, YFSETQ. The chain's CDR3 is CASSPLLSGANVLTF.

The chain couples TRBV4-2 to TRBJ2-1; with no DNA, the TCRdb D assignment of TRBD1 cannot be verified. Germline V gene lookup returns CDR1 LGHNA and CDR2 YNFKEQ. The CDR3 contains 16 residues. The CDR3 reads CASSPEGGGGYNEQFF.

This sequence joins TRBV19 and TRBJ2-6; no DNA is available, so the TRBD2 call from TCRdb remains unchecked. Germline loops: CDR1 LNHDA, CDR2 SQIVND (reference sequence). There are 17 residues in the CDR3. The CDR3 is CASSIRTSTSGANVLTF.

The chain couples TRBV6-6 to TRBJ2-5; TCRdb lists TRBD2, though no DNA is available to test this call. Germline lookup yields CDR1 MNHNY and CDR2 SVGAGI (reference sequence). This CDR3 comprises 15 residues. This chain's CDR3 is CASSLAGGPGETQYF.

The V call is TRBV29-1, the J call TRBJ2-7. This CDR3 contains 12 residues. Germline loops: CDR1 SQVTM, CDR2 ANQGSEA. The CDR3 sequence is CSVSGRSYEQYF.

This chain links TRBV21-1 with TRBJ2-1; TCRdb designates TRBD1, a call that cannot be tested without DNA. TRBV21-1 is assigned pseudogene status. This CDR3 has 15 amino acids. CDR3 sequence: CASSLQDTIYNEQFF.

The V and J genes are TRBV20-1 and TRBJ2-1; without DNA, the TCRdb call of TRBD1 cannot be checked. The V gene's germline CDR1 is DFQATT and CDR2 SNEGSKA (reference sequence). This CDR3 region has 12 residues. The CDR3 sequence is CSARAGLGEQFF.

The chain is built from TRBV4-3 and TRBJ1-2; TCRdb indicates TRBD1, and absent DNA this call remains unverified. Per the germline V gene, CDR1 is LGHNA and CDR2 is YSLEER. This CDR3 spans 16 amino acids. The CDR3 is CASSQFAEGPNYGYTF.

The chain recombines TRBV14 with TRBJ2-2. Per germline, CDR1 SGHDN and CDR2 FVKESK. The CDR3 loop spans 16 amino acids. CDR3 sequence reads: CASSQERTPTPGELFF.